Listed below are T cell receptor beta chains from one sample, sequenced in a study of T cell repertoires in cytomegalovirus infection. A single record per CDR3 protein comes from TCRdb applying MiXCR to the reads. The sample has fewer than 300,000 distinct CDR3 sequences, about a quarter seen once. What was sequenced was PBMCs. The source is a human donor in good health (CMV status not recorded). Some clones in this sample may be carry-over from other donors' samples. CDR3s include the opening cysteine and the closing phenylalanine or tryptophan. A D gene is named only where the DNA matches it firmly. A row's size may be missing; if present it is once, few, many or a size class.

TRBV29-1	TRBD2	once	TRBJ2-1	CSVEPGLAANYNEQFF	TGCAGCGTGGAACCGGGACTAGCGGCCAACTACAATGAGCAGTTCTTC
TRBV20-1	.	.	TRBJ1-1	CSARDRRGGGTEAFF	TGCAGTGCTAGAGATCGTAGGGGAGGAGGGACTGAAGCTTTCTTT
TRBV29-1	.	few	TRBJ2-3	CSVVRGLRTDTQYF	TGCAGCGTTGTACGAGGACTGCGCACAGATACGCAGTATTTT
TRBV6-2/TRBV6-3	.	.	TRBJ1-5	CASSEQAGLSQPQHF	TGTGCCAGCAGCGAACAGGCTGGGCTGAGTCAGCCCCAGCATTTT
TRBV28	TRBD1	many	TRBJ1-2	CASSTGTGINYGYTF	TGTGCCAGCAGTACCGGGACAGGGATTAACTATGGCTACACCTTC
TRBV28	.	.	TRBJ1-1	CASETGPLNTEAFF	TGTGCCAGTGAAACAGGGCCCCTAAACACTGAAGCTTTCTTT
TRBV12-3/TRBV12-4	TRBD2	few	TRBJ2-2	CASSFLAGLNTGELFF	TGTGCCAGCAGTTTCCTAGCGGGGCTCAACACCGGGGAGCTGTTTTTT
TRBV15	.	.	TRBJ2-7	CATSRVQDSSYEQYF	TGTGCCACCAGCAGAGTTCAAGACAGTTCCTACGAGCAGTACTTC
TRBV6-6	TRBD1	.	TRBJ2-6	CASTLDRVPSGANVLTF	TGTGCCAGCACCCTTGACAGGGTCCCCTCTGGGGCCAACGTCCTGACTTTC
TRBV10-2	TRBD2	.	TRBJ2-1	CASTEAGEQFF	TGCGCCAGCACCGAAGCGGGAGAGCAGTTCTTC
TRBV29-1	TRBD2	.	TRBJ2-3	CSVTSVLSTDTQYF	TGCAGCGTTACTAGCGTTTTGAGCACAGATACGCAGTATTTT
TRBV5-4	TRBD1	.	TRBJ2-4	CASSLQGAVKNIQYF	TGTGCCAGCAGCTTGCAGGGGGCGGTCAAAAACATTCAGTACTTC
TRBV6-6	.	.	TRBJ2-6	CASRVSSGANVLTF	TGTGCCAGCAGAGTTTCCTCTGGGGCCAACGTCCTGACTTTC
TRBV6-5	TRBD1	few	TRBJ2-5	CASSSTGAQETQYF	TGTGCCAGCAGTTCTACAGGGGCACAAGAGACCCAGTACTTC
TRBV7-2	.	many	TRBJ2-5	CASSSQGSGQETQYF	TGTGCCAGCAGCTCCCAGGGAAGTGGACAAGAGACCCAGTACTTC
TRBV7-2	.	many	TRBJ2-5	CASRNRGAPGETQYF	TGTGCCAGCAGGAACCGGGGGGCGCCGGGTGAGACCCAGTACTTC
TRBV19	.	few	TRBJ2-3	CASSPSLGSSTQYF	TGTGCCAGTAGTCCTTCCCTTGGGTCTAGTACGCAGTATTTT
TRBV11-2	TRBD2	few	TRBJ2-2	CASSPPLSSGGWTGELFF	TGTGCCAGCAGCCCCCCCCTTTCTAGCGGGGGCTGGACCGGGGAGCTGTTTTTT
TRBV7-2	TRBD2	.	TRBJ2-1	CASSLVGTSGRAIGDEQFF	TGTGCCAGCAGCTTAGTGGGGACTAGCGGGAGGGCCATTGGCGATGAGCAGTTCTTC
TRBV11-3	.	.	TRBJ2-7	CASSAGRGEQYF	TGTGCCAGCAGCGCGGGACGAGGGGAGCAGTACTTC
TRBV3-1	TRBD2	few	TRBJ2-1	CASSQEASGNEQFF	TGTGCCAGCAGCCAAGAGGCTAGCGGCAATGAGCAGTTCTTC
TRBV7-9	.	.	TRBJ1-1	CASIKDPEAFF	TGTGCCAGCATCAAGGACCCGGAAGCTTTCTTT
TRBV7-2	TRBD1	few	TRBJ1-2	CASSPETGPNYGYTF	TGTGCCAGCAGCCCCGAGACAGGGCCAAACTATGGCTACACCTTC
TRBV7-3	TRBD2	.	TRBJ2-5	CASSLREGETQYF	TGTGCCAGCAGCTTACGGGAGGGGGAGACCCAGTACTTC
TRBV28	.	.	TRBJ2-1	CASSLRALRRHEQVF	TGTGCCAGCAGCCTCCGGGCCCTCCGGCGGCATGAGCAGGTCTTC
TRBV5-6	.	few	TRBJ2-7	CASSLGQGNSYEQYF	TGTGCCAGCAGCTTGGGGCAGGGAAATTCTTACGAGCAGTACTTC
TRBV5-8	TRBD1	many	TRBJ2-1	CASSPRDRGTDEQFF	TGTGCCAGCAGCCCTCGGGACAGGGGAACAGATGAGCAGTTCTTC
TRBV28	.	.	TRBJ2-1	CASSSMTGVSYNEQFF	TGTGCCAGCAGTTCTATGACGGGAGTTTCCTACAATGAGCAGTTCTTC
TRBV7-3	.	few	TRBJ1-1	CASSLNTAREAFF	TGTGCCAGCAGCTTAAATACAGCTCGGGAGGCTTTCTTT
TRBV10-3	.	.	TRBJ2-7	CAIQSGSSYEQYF	TGTGCCATCCAGTCGGGGAGCTCCTACGAGCAGTACTTC
TRBV20-1	.	few	TRBJ2-5	CSAAGAGRETQYF	TGCAGTGCCGCAGGGGCCGGGAGAGAGACCCAGTACTTC
TRBV7-7	TRBD2	many	TRBJ2-1	CASSQGLANEQFF	TGTGCTAGCAGCCAGGGACTAGCGAACGAGCAGTTCTTC
TRBV5-1	.	.	TRBJ2-2	CASSLSQGLDTGELFF	TGCGCCAGCAGCTTGTCGCAGGGGTTGGACACCGGGGAGCTGTTTTTT
TRBV7-2	.	.	TRBJ1-2	CASSLDGVNYGYTF	TGTGCCAGCAGCTTAGACGGTGTTAACTATGGCTACACCTTC
TRBV13	.	.	TRBJ1-6	CASSLGRSGRSNSPLHF	TGTGCCAGCAGCTTAGGCCGTTCAGGGAGGAGTAATTCACCCCTCCACTTT
TRBV7-2	TRBD2	many	TRBJ2-7	CASSLVTSGSREQYF	TGTGCCAGCAGCTTAGTGACTAGCGGGAGTCGCGAGCAGTACTTC
TRBV5-5	.	few	TRBJ2-2	CASSSLGSIVNTGELFF	TGTGCCAGCAGCTCCCTCGGGTCTATCGTAAACACCGGGGAGCTGTTTTTT
TRBV7-9	.	.	TRBJ2-5	CASSSGLGRVKETQYF	TGTGCCAGCAGCTCCGGACTGGGAAGGGTCAAAGAGACCCAGTACTTC
TRBV5-1	TRBD2	.	TRBJ2-7	CASSKTSGGVFLSSYEQYF	TGCGCCAGCAGCAAGACTAGCGGGGGAGTATTTTTGAGCTCCTACGAGCAGTACTTC
TRBV20-1	.	.	TRBJ2-1	CSAKPSYNEQFF	TGCAGCGCAAAGCCCTCCTACAATGAGCAGTTCTTC
TRBV24-1	.	.	TRBJ2-5	CATSDQGTGLQETQYF	TGTGCCACCAGTGATCAAGGAACGGGGCTCCAAGAGACCCAGTACTTC
TRBV7-2	.	many	TRBJ2-3	CASSLAGREDTQYF	TGTGCCAGCAGCTTAGCGGGCAGGGAAGATACGCAGTATTTT
TRBV7-8	TRBD1	many	TRBJ2-1	CASSFSGTGYNEQFF	TGTGCCAGCAGCTTTTCCGGGACAGGGTACAATGAGCAGTTCTTC
TRBV7-2	.	many	TRBJ1-1	CASSGVALNTEAFF	TGTGCCAGCAGCGGAGTAGCACTGAACACTGAAGCTTTCTTT
TRBV7-2	TRBD1	few	TRBJ1-2	CASSPPRGNYGYTF	TGTGCCAGCAGCCCCCCCAGGGGGAACTATGGCTACACCTTC
TRBV7-2	TRBD2	few	TRBJ2-3	CASAAGGGTDTQYF	TGTGCCAGCGCGGCGGGGGGGGGCACAGATACGCAGTATTTT
TRBV28	.	.	TRBJ2-7	CASSLHREGNEQYF	TGTGCCAGCAGTCTTCACAGGGAAGGGAACGAGCAGTACTTC
TRBV7-6	TRBD1	.	TRBJ2-3	CASSLWTGLGTDTQYF	TGTGCCAGCAGCCTCTGGACAGGCCTCGGCACAGATACGCAGTATTTT
TRBV4-3	.	.	TRBJ1-2	CASSQVLGTGYTF	TGCGCCAGCAGCCAAGTCCTGGGAACGGGCTACACCTTC
TRBV20-1	TRBD2	few	TRBJ2-1	CGTSEGYNEQFF	TGCGGCACTAGCGAGGGCTACAATGAGCAGTTCTTC
TRBV11-2	.	few	TRBJ2-3	CASSLSKGWVADTQYF	TGTGCCAGCAGCTTAAGTAAGGGATGGGTTGCAGATACGCAGTATTTT
TRBV12-3/TRBV12-4	TRBD2	many	TRBJ2-3	CASSSQRGPWTDTQYF	TGTGCCAGCAGTTCCCAGCGGGGACCTTGGACAGATACGCAGTATTTT
TRBV12-3/TRBV12-4	.	few	TRBJ2-5	CASSLGTGRVEETQYF	TGTGCCAGCAGTTTAGGGACAGGGAGGGTCGAAGAGACCCAGTACTTC
TRBV12-3/TRBV12-4	.	.	TRBJ1-6	CASRASSRNSPLHF	TGTGCCAGCAGAGCCTCCTCAAGAAATTCACCCCTCCACTTT
TRBV28	.	many	TRBJ1-1	CASSLFGLLSTEAFF	TGTGCCAGCAGTTTATTTGGCTTACTTTCCACTGAAGCTTTCTTT
TRBV2	TRBD1	few	TRBJ1-1	CASSTDRGREAFF	TGTGCCAGCAGTACCGACAGGGGGCGGGAGGCTTTCTTT
TRBV7-2	.	many	TRBJ1-1	CASSFTVGGSEAFF	TGTGCCAGCAGCTTCACAGTGGGGGGCTCTGAAGCTTTCTTT